These T cell receptor beta chains were read from a single sample in a study of T cells in Graves' hyperthyroidism and ophthalmopathy. TCRdb called the multiplex PCR reads again in MiXCR, with one record for every CDR3 protein. The data contain 480,000 or so distinct CDR3 sequences, over 45% of them singletons. The sequenced sample consisted of peripheral blood or thyroid tissue (not recorded which). Receptor source: an adult woman with Graves' disease, either hyperthyroidism or ophthalmopathy (not recorded which). CDR3s include the opening cysteine and the closing phenylalanine or tryptophan. Each record gives: J gene, D gene, V gene, clone size, CDR3 protein, CDR3 DNA. A D gene is named only where the DNA matches it firmly. A row's size may be missing; if present it is once, few, many or a size class.

J: TRBJ1-5; D: -; V: TRBV20-1; size: many; CDR3: CSARRVFNVNQPQHF; DNA: TGCAGTGCTAGACGGGTTTTCAATGTCAATCAGCCCCAGCATTTT
J: TRBJ2-5; D: -; V: TRBV2; size: -; CDR3: CASTVSRNAKETQYF; DNA: TGTGCCAGCACCGTCTCGCGGAACGCGAAAGAGACCCAGTACTTC
J: TRBJ2-7; D: TRBD2; V: TRBV7-2; size: -; CDR3: CASSSSAGDYEQYF; DNA: TGTGCCAGCAGCTCCAGCGCGGGGGACTACGAGCAGTACTTC
J: TRBJ1-1; D: -; V: TRBV4-2; size: many; CDR3: CASSQPGHENTEAFF; DNA: TGTGCCAGCAGCCAACCAGGACACGAGAACACTGAAGCTTTCTTT
J: TRBJ1-2; D: -; V: TRBV7-2; size: -; CDR3: CASSQERIKGYTF; DNA: TGTGCCAGCAGCCAAGAGAGAATTAAGGGCTACACCTTC
J: TRBJ1-1; D: -; V: TRBV2; size: many; CDR3: CASVRERDGEAFF; DNA: TGTGCCAGCGTGAGGGAGAGGGACGGTGAAGCTTTCTTT
J: TRBJ1-1; D: -; V: TRBV6-6; size: -; CDR3: CASSGGVEGWTEAFF; DNA: TGTGCCAGCAGTGGGGGAGTGGAGGGTTGGACTGAAGCTTTCTTT
J: TRBJ1-2; D: TRBD1; V: TRBV20-1; size: -; CDR3: CSAKPGYTGDDGYTF; DNA: TGCAGTGCTAAGCCGGGGTATACAGGGGACGATGGCTACACCTTC
J: TRBJ1-1; D: -; V: TRBV7-2; size: many; CDR3: CASSLDWAEAFF; DNA: TGTGCCAGCAGCCTGGACTGGGCTGAAGCTTTCTTT
J: TRBJ2-5; D: TRBD2; V: TRBV2; size: medium-sized; CDR3: CASRGLAGGARWETQYF; DNA: TGTGCCAGCCGGGGACTAGCGGGAGGAGCGAGGTGGGAGACCCAGTACTTC
J: TRBJ2-2; D: TRBD1; V: TRBV9; size: few; CDR3: CASMTGANTGELFF; DNA: TGTGCCAGCATGACAGGGGCGAACACCGGGGAGCTGTTTTTT
J: TRBJ1-2; D: -; V: TRBV20-1; size: -; CDR3: CSARDLRGDGYTF; DNA: TGCAGTGCTAGAGATCTCAGGGGCGATGGCTACACCTTC
J: TRBJ1-2; D: TRBD1; V: TRBV7-6; size: many; CDR3: CASSKGQGLGNYGNYGYTF; DNA: TGTGCCAGCAGCAAAGGACAGGGGTTGGGGAACTATGGGAACTATGGCTACACCTTC
J: TRBJ2-2; D: -; V: TRBV7-3; size: many; CDR3: CASSLTPKNTGELFF; DNA: TGTGCCAGCAGCTTAACTCCCAAAAACACCGGGGAGCTGTTTTTT
J: TRBJ2-1; D: -; V: TRBV19; size: -; CDR3: CASSPLSNEQFF; DNA: TGTGCCAGTAGTCCGCTATCCAATGAGCAGTTCTTC
J: TRBJ1-5; D: -; V: TRBV12-3/TRBV12-4; size: few; CDR3: CASTAGALESNQPQHF; DNA: TGTGCCAGCACGGCAGGGGCCCTGGAGAGCAATCAGCCCCAGCATTTT
J: TRBJ2-6; D: TRBD1; V: TRBV20-1; size: -; CDR3: CSAPDRGLLGANVLTF; DNA: TGCAGTGCCCCGGACAGGGGGCTGCTTGGGGCCAACGTCCTGACTTTC
J: TRBJ1-3; D: -; V: TRBV14; size: many; CDR3: CASSQDLVVHGNTIYF; DNA: TGTGCCAGCAGCCAAGATCTGGTGGTTCACGGAAACACCATATATTTT
J: TRBJ2-2; D: TRBD1; V: TRBV20-1; size: many; CDR3: CSAPQGSGELFF; DNA: TGCAGTGCTCCACAGGGGTCCGGGGAGCTGTTTTTT
J: TRBJ2-7; D: TRBD2; V: TRBV7-9; size: -; CDR3: CASSWPGAGAYEQYF; DNA: TGTGCCAGCAGTTGGCCCGGGGCGGGAGCCTACGAGCAGTACTTC
J: TRBJ1-2; D: -; V: TRBV10-2; size: -; CDR3: CASSQGLIGTPGYTF; DNA: TGCGCCAGCAGCCAAGGGTTGATTGGGACCCCGGGCTACACCTTC
J: TRBJ2-7; D: TRBD1; V: TRBV28; size: many; CDR3: CASRTGGNEQYF; DNA: TGTGCCAGCCGGACAGGGGGCAACGAGCAGTACTTC
J: TRBJ1-5; D: -; V: TRBV7-8; size: many; CDR3: CASSLGTVSNQPQHF; DNA: TGTGCCAGCAGCTTAGGTACGGTTAGCAATCAGCCCCAGCATTTT
J: TRBJ1-1; D: TRBD1; V: TRBV7-6; size: many; CDR3: CASSLIRDSEAFF; DNA: TGTGCCAGCAGCTTAATAAGGGACAGCGAAGCTTTCTTT
J: TRBJ2-3; D: TRBD2; V: TRBV7-3; size: -; CDR3: CASSATSGAFNTQYF; DNA: TGTGCCAGCAGCGCGACTAGCGGTGCTTTTAATACGCAGTATTTT
J: TRBJ1-2; D: -; V: TRBV20-1; size: few; CDR3: CSAKAGTGYTF; DNA: TGCAGTGCTAAGGCAGGGACTGGCTACACCTTC
J: TRBJ2-7; D: -; V: TRBV5-1; size: -; CDR3: CATRQVSFDEQYF; DNA: TGTGCCACCCGACAGGTCTCCTTCGACGAGCAGTACTTC
J: TRBJ1-3; D: -; V: TRBV2; size: -; CDR3: CASRGTGSSGNTIYF; DNA: TGTGCCAGCAGGGGGACGGGAAGCTCTGGAAACACCATATATTTT
J: TRBJ1-6; D: -; V: TRBV29-1; size: few; CDR3: CSVAPSYNSPLHF; DNA: TGCAGCGTTGCTCCCAGCTATAATTCACCCCTCCACTTT
J: TRBJ1-4; D: TRBD1; V: TRBV19; size: -; CDR3: CASSIGQGATEKLFF; DNA: TGTGCCAGTAGTATCGGACAGGGGGCCACTGAAAAACTGTTTTTT
J: TRBJ1-4; D: -; V: TRBV7-2; size: -; CDR3: CASSSGTVNEKLFF; DNA: TGTGCCAGCAGCTCCGGGACGGTAAATGAAAAACTGTTTTTT
J: TRBJ2-5; D: TRBD2; V: TRBV7-6; size: -; CDR3: CASSIGGGAVQETQYF; DNA: TGTGCCAGCAGCATCGGGGGGGGCGCAGTACAAGAGACCCAGTACTTC
J: TRBJ2-7; D: -; V: TRBV29-1; size: -; CDR3: CSVAGSSLDEQYF; DNA: TGCAGCGTCGCAGGGTCTAGCCTAGACGAGCAGTACTTC
J: TRBJ1-2; D: TRBD1; V: TRBV20-1; size: -; CDR3: CGGQDRSYGYTF; DNA: TGCGGAGGGCAGGACAGGAGTTATGGCTACACCTTC
J: TRBJ2-7; D: -; V: TRBV7-9; size: few; CDR3: CASSLEEGLYEQYF; DNA: TGTGCCAGCAGCTTAGAGGAGGGCCTCTACGAGCAGTACTTC
J: TRBJ1-1; D: -; V: TRBV7-2; size: -; CDR3: CASSPRNTNTEALF; DNA: TGCGCCAGCAGCCCGCGCAACACGAACACTGAAGCTCTCTTT
J: TRBJ1-6; D: -; V: TRBV25-1; size: -; CDR3: CASSYSTGRASPLHF; DNA: TGTGCCAGCAGTTACTCAACAGGGCGGGCTTCACCCCTCCACTTT
J: TRBJ2-1; D: -; V: TRBV29-1; size: -; CDR3: CSVGASVGEQFF; DNA: TGCAGCGTTGGGGCTAGTGTTGGTGAGCAGTTCTTC
J: TRBJ2-5; D: -; V: TRBV7-9; size: once; CDR3: CASSLGEGVVQETQYF; DNA: TGTGCCAGCAGCTTAGGAGAGGGGGTAGTCCAAGAGACCCAGTACTTC
J: TRBJ2-2; D: -; V: TRBV4-2; size: few; CDR3: CASSRGVGGGNTGELFF; DNA: TGTGCCAGCAGCCGAGGGGTCGGGGGCGGGAACACCGGGGAGCTGTTTTTT
J: TRBJ2-3; D: TRBD1; V: TRBV7-3; size: -; CDR3: CASSPQGDRTDTQYF; DNA: TGTGCCAGCAGCCCACAGGGGGATCGCACAGATACGCAGTATTTT
J: TRBJ1-2; D: -; V: TRBV7-3; size: -; CDR3: CASSLTQRGDGYTF; DNA: TGTGCCAGCAGCTTAACCCAACGTGGGGATGGCTACACCTTC
J: TRBJ2-5; D: -; V: TRBV18; size: few; CDR3: CASSPVYQETQYF; DNA: TGTGCCAGCTCACCAGTGTACCAAGAGACCCAGTACTTC
J: TRBJ1-1; D: -; V: TRBV29-1; size: few; CDR3: CSVEEGREAFF; DNA: TGCAGCGTTGAGGAGGGCCGTGAAGCTTTCTTT
J: TRBJ2-2; D: -; V: TRBV7-6; size: many; CDR3: CASSLGSGGTGELFF; DNA: TGTGCCAGCAGCTTAGGATCAGGAGGCACCGGGGAGCTGTTTTTT
J: TRBJ1-1; D: -; V: TRBV29-1; size: many; CDR3: CSVEDLVRSFF; DNA: TGCAGCGTTGAAGATCTAGTCAGGTCTTTCTTT
J: TRBJ2-3; D: -; V: TRBV5-1; size: -; CDR3: CASSFGGLSTDTQYF; DNA: TGCGCCAGCAGCTTTGGGGGCTTATCCACAGATACGCAGTATTTT